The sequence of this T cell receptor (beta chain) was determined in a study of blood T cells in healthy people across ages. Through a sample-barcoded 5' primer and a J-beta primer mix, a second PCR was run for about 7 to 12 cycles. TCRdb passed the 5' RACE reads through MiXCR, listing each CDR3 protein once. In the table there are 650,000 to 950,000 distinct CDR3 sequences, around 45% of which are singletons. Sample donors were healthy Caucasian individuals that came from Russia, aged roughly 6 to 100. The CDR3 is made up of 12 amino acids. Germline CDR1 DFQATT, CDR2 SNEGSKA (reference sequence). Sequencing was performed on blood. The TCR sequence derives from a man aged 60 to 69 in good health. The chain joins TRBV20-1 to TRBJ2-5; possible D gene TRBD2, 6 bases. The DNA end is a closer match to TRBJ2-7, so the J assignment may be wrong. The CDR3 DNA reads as TGCAGTGCTAGTTCGACTAGCTACGAGCAGTACTTC. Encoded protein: CSASSTSYEQYF.